The clone carrying this TCR beta chain showed up just a few times. Its target is not known. The study's findings and limits: In terms of TCR gene usage, tumor memory CD4+ T cells clustered together with blood and lymph node memory CD4+ cells, as well as with lymph node naive CD4+ cells. Tumor-infiltrating Treg TCR alpha and beta sequences overlapped most with tumor naive CD4+ T cells, then blood naive.

Cells sorted as Tregs were CD4+, CD25+ and CD127-/low. With 6 bases clipped from V and 8 bases from J, the junction kept 5 bases outside the gene matches. Germline V lookup: CDR1 DFQATT, CDR2 SNEGSKA (reference sequence). The CDR3 extends over 13 amino acids. Constant-region reverse primers amplified full-length variable regions, followed by semi-nested Nested Universal Primer A PCR. TCRdb fed the 5' RACE reads into MiXCR, producing one record per CDR3 protein. This sample has 7,100 or so distinct CDR3 sequences, with 65% to 85% found just once. The rearrangement uses TRBV20-1 and TRBJ1-6, with 9 bases matching TRBD1. Sample: tumor-infiltrating Tregs sorted from the breast tumor. The sequence derives from a female donor with breast cancer. CDR3 sequence (DNA): TGCAGTGCGACGGGACAGGGACATTCACCCCTCCACTTT. This codes for CSATGQGHSPLHF.